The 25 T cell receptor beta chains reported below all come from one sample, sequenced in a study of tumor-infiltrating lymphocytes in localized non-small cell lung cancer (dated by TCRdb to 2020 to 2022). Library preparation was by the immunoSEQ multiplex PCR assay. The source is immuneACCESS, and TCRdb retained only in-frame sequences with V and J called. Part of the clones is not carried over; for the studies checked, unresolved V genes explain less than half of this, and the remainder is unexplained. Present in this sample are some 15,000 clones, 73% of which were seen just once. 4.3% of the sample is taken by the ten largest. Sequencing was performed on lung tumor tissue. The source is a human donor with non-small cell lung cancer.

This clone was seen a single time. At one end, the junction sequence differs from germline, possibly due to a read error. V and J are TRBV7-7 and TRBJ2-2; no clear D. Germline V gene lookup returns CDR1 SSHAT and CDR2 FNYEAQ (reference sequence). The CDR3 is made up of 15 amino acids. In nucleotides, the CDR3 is TGTGCTAGCAGCTTAGTAGGCGCGAACACCGGGGAGCTGTTTTTT. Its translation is CASSLVGANTGELFF.

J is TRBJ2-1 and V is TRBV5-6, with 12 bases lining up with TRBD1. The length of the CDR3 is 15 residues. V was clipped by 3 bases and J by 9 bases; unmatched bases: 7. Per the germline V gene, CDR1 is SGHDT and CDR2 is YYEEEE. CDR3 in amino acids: CASSSGQGAWGEQFF. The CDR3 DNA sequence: TGTGCCAGCAGCTCGGGACAGGGGGCATGGGGTGAGCAGTTCTTC.

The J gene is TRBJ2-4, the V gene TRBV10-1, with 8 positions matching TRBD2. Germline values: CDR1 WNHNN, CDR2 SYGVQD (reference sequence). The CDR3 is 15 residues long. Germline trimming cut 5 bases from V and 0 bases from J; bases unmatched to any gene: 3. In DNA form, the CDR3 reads TGCGCCAGCAGTCCGGGAGGGGTAGCCAAAAACATTCAGTACTTC. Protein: CASSPGGVAKNIQYF.

The CDR3 loop is CASSLGDHSYEQYF. The CDR3 nucleotides are TGCGCCAGCAGCCTTGGGGACCACTCCTACGAGCAGTACTTC. The chain employs TRBV5-1 and TRBJ2-7; either TRBD1 or TRBD2 may supply D (5 bases each). Germline V gives CDR1 SGHRS, CDR2 YFSETQ. CDR3 length: 14 residues. Trimming removed 4 bases at V and 0 bases at J, with 11 bases between.

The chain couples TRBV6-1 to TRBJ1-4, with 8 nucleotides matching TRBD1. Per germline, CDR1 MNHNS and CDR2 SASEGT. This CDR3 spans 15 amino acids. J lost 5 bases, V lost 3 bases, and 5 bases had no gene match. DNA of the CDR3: TGTGCCAGCAGTGAGGACAGGGTGGGGAATGAAAAACTGTTTTTT. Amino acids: CASSEDRVGNEKLFF.

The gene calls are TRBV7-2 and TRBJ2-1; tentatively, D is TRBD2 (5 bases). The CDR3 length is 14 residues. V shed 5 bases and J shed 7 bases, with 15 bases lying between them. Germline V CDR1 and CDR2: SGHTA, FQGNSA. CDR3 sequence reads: CASSIERRRNEQFF. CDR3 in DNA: TGTGCCAGCAGCATAGAGCGGAGGCGGAATGAGCAGTTCTTC.

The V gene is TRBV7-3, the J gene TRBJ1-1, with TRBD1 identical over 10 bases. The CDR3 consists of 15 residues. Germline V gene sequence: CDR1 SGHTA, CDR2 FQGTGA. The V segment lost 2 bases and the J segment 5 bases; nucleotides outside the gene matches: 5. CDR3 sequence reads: CASSLGGTGVTEAFF. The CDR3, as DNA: TGTGCCAGCAGCTTAGGGGGGACAGGGGTAACTGAAGCTTTCTTT.

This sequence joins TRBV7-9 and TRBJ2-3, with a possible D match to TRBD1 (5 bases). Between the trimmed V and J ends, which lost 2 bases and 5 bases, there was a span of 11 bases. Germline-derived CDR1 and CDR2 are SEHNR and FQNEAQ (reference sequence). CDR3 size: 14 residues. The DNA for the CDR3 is TGTGCCAGCAGCTTAAGGGGCGATTTAGATACGCAGTATTTT. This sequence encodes CASSLRGDLDTQYF.

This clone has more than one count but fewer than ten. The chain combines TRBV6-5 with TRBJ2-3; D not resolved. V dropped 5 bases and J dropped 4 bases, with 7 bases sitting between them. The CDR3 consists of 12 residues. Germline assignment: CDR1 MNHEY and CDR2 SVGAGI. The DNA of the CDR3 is TGTGCCAGCAGTCACCAATCAGATACGCAGTATTTT. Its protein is CASSHQSDTQYF.

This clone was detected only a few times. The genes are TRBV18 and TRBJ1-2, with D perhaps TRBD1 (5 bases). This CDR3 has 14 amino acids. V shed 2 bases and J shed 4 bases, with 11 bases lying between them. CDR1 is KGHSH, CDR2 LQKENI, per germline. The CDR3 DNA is TGTGCCAGCTCACCAGGGAGGGACGGCTATGGCTACACCTTC. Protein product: CASSPGRDGYGYTF.

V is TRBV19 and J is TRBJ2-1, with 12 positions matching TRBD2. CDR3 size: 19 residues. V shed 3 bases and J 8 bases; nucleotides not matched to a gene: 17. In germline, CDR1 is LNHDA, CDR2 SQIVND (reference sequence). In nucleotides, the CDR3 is TGTGCCAGTAGTATTGCGGGTATAACGACTAGCGGGAGTTTTGATGAGCAGTTCTTC. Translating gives CASSIAGITTSGSFDEQFF.

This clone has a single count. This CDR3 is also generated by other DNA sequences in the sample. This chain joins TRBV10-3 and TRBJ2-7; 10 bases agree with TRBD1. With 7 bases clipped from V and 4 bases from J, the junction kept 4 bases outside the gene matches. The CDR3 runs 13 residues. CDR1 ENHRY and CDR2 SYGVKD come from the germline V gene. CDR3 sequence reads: CAINPGQGYEQYF. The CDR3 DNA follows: TGTGCCATCAACCCGGGACAGGGGTACGAGCAGTACTTC.

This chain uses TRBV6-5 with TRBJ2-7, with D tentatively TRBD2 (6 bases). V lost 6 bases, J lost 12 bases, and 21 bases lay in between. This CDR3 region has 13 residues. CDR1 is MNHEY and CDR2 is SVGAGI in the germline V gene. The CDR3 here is CASSSPEGLFTYF. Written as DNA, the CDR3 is TGTGCCAGCAGCTCCCCGGAGGGCTTATTTACGTACTTC.

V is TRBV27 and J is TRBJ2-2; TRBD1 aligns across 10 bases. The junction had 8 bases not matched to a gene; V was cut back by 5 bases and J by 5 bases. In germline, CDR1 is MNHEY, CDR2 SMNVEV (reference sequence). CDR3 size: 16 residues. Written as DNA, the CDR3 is TGTGCCAGCAGTCCATCGCCGGGACAGGGGACCGGGGAGCTGTTTTTT. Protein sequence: CASSPSPGQGTGELFF.

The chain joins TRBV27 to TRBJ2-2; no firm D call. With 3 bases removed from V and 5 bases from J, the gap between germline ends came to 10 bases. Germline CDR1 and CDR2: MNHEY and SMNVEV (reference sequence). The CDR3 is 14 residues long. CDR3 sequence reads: CASSFEGRTGELFF. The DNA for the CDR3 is TGTGCCAGCAGTTTTGAAGGACGGACCGGGGAGCTGTTTTTT.

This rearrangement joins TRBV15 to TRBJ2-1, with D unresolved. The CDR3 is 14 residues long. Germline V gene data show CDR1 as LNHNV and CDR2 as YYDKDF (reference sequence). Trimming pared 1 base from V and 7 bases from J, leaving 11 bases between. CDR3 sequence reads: CATSRGSKANEQFF. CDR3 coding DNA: TGTGCCACCAGCAGAGGGTCGAAAGCTAATGAGCAGTTCTTC.

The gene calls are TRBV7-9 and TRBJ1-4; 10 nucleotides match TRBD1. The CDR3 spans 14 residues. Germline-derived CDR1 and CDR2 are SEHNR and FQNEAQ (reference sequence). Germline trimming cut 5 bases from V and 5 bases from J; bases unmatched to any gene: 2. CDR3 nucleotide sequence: TGTGCCAGCAGCCAGGGACAGGGGAATGAAAAACTGTTTTTT. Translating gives CASSQGQGNEKLFF.

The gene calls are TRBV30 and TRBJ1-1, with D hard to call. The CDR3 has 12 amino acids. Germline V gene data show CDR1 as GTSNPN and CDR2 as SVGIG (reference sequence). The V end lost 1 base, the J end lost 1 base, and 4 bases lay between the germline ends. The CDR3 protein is CAWSETNTEAFF. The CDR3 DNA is TGTGCCTGGAGTGAGACGAACACTGAAGCTTTCTTT.

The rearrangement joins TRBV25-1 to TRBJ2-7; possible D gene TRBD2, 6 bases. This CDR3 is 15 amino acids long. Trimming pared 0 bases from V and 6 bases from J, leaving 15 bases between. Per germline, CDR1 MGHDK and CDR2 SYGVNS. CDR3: CASSEYSSVRGEQYF. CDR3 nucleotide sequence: TGTGCCAGCAGTGAATACTCTAGCGTCAGAGGCGAGCAGTACTTC.

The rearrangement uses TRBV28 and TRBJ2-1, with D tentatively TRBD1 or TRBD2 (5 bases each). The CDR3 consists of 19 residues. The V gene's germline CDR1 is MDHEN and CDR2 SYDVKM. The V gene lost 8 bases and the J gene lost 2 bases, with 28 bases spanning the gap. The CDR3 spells CASGLPPGLPSRAYNEQFF. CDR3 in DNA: TGTGCCAGCGGACTTCCCCCGGGGCTCCCCTCCCGGGCCTACAATGAGCAGTTCTTC. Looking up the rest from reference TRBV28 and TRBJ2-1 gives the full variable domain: DVKVTQSSRYLVKRTGEKVFLECVQDMDHENMFWYRQDPGLGLRLIYFSYDVKMKEKGDIPEGYSVSREKKERFSLILESASTNQTSMYLCASGLPPGLPSRAYNEQFFGPGTRLTVL.

The CDR3 coding sequence is TGCGCCAGCAGCTTGGCTGGGTCTAGCGGGGGCCTCGTCAATGAGCAGTTCTTC. Its translation: CASSLAGSSGGLVNEQFF. V is TRBV5-1 and J is TRBJ2-1, with 10 bases lining up with TRBD2. V lost 0 bases to trimming and J lost 6 bases; unmatched junction nucleotides: 12. The germline V gene encodes CDR1 SGHRS and CDR2 YFSETQ. The CDR3 totals 18 residues.

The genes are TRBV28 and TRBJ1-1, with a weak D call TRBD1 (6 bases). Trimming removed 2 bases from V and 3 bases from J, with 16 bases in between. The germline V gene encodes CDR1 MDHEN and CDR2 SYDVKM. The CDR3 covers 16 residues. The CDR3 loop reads CASSLITGAGDTEAFF. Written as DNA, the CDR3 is TGTGCCAGCAGTTTAATCACGGGGGCTGGGGACACTGAAGCTTTCTTT.

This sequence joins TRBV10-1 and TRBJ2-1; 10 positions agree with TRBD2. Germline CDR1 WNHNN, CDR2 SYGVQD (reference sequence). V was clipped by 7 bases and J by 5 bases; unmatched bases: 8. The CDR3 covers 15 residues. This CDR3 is CASKASGSTDNEQFF. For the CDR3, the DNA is TGCGCCAGCAAGGCTAGCGGGAGTACCGACAATGAGCAGTTCTTC.

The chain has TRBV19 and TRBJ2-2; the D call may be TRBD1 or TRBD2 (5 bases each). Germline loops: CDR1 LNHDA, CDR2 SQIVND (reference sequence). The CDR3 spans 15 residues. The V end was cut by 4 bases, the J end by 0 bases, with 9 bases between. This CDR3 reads CASSSSGPNTGELFF. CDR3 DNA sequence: TGTGCCAGTAGTAGCTCGGGACCGAACACCGGGGAGCTGTTTTTT. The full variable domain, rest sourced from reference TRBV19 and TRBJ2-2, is DGGITQSPKYLFRKEGQNVTLSCEQNLNHDAMYWYRQDPGQGLRLIYYSQIVNDFQKGDIAEGYSVSREKKESFPLTVTSAQKNPTAFYLCASSSSGPNTGELFFGEGSRLTVL.

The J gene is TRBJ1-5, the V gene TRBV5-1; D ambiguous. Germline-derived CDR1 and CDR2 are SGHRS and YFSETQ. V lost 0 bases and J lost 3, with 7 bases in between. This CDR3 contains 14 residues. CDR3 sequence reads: CASSLGEFNQPQHF. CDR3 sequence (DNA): TGCGCCAGCAGCTTGGGGGAGTTCAATCAGCCCCAGCATTTT.